The 20 T cell receptor beta chains below come from one sample, sequenced in a study of cytomegalovirus exposure and HLA in healthy donors. The PCR contained 60 Vbeta and 13 Jbeta primers. Sequenced by immunoSEQ multiplex PCR; TCRdb stores in-frame clones only, minus some. Of 75,000 to 100,000 clones listed, roughly three quarters are singletons. Sequencing input: PBMCs. All receptors derive from an older woman in good health and CMV-seropositive.

The chain joins TRBV28 to TRBJ2-1, with D tentatively TRBD2 (6 bases). Looked up from germline, CDR1 is MDHEN and CDR2 is SYDVKM. The V and J ends lost 7 bases and 7 bases respectively, with 26 bases between them. The CDR3 is 17 amino acids. The CDR3 loop reads CASTGPLAGTGLNEQFF. DNA of the CDR3: TGTGCCAGCACCGGTCCCTTGGCGGGAACGGGTTTGAATGAGCAGTTCTTC.

This chain links TRBV5-6 with TRBJ1-2; the match to TRBD1 covers 8 bases. V lost 2 bases and J lost 4; bases outside the gene matches: 4. The CDR3 runs 14 residues. CDR1 SGHDT and CDR2 YYEEEE come from the germline V gene. The DNA of the CDR3 is TGTGCCAGCAGCTTCCAGGGGGCGACCTATGGCTACACCTTC. It encodes CASSFQGATYGYTF. Full variable domain (remainder filled in from reference TRBV5-6 and TRBJ1-2): DAGVTQSPTHLIKTRGQQVTLRCSPKSGHDTVSWYQQALGQGPQFIFQYYEEEERQRGNFPDRFSGHQFPNYSSELNVNALLLGDSALYLCASSFQGATYGYTFGSGTRLTVV.

This clone has only a few counts. V is TRBV7-9 and J is TRBJ2-7; 11 nucleotides align to TRBD1. The V gene's germline CDR1 is SEHNR and CDR2 FQNEAQ (reference sequence). This CDR3 region has 15 residues. The V segment lost 5 bases and the J segment 2 bases; nucleotides outside the gene matches: 5. CDR3 region: CASSRTGQGAYEQYF. In DNA form, the CDR3 reads TGTGCCAGCAGCAGGACGGGACAGGGGGCCTACGAGCAGTACTTC.

This chain links TRBV28 with TRBJ2-5; 7 bases are shared with TRBD1. V shed 6 bases and J 9 bases; nucleotides not matched to a gene: 13. Germline V gives CDR1 MDHEN, CDR2 SYDVKM. This CDR3 contains 14 residues. This CDR3 is CASSLVGGRKAQYF. The CDR3 DNA reads as TGTGCCAGCAGCTTGGTAGGGGGCAGGAAGGCCCAGTACTTC.

The chain links TRBV28 to TRBJ1-5; possibly TRBD1 for D (5 bases). The length of the CDR3 is 14 residues. The germline CDR1 and CDR2 sequences are MDHEN and SYDVKM. The germline V and J ends were trimmed by 0 bases and 6 bases, with 9 bases remaining between them. In DNA, the CDR3 is TGTGCCAGCAGTTTATGGGGGGGGAGTCAGCCCCAGCATTTT. This sequence encodes CASSLWGGSQPQHF. Full variable domain (rest looked up from reference TRBV28 and TRBJ1-5): DVKVTQSSRYLVKRTGEKVFLECVQDMDHENMFWYRQDPGLGLRLIYFSYDVKMKEKGDIPEGYSVSREKKERFSLILESASTNQTSMYLCASSLWGGSQPQHFGDGTRLSIL.

The V and J genes are TRBV28 and TRBJ1-5, with D tentatively TRBD1 (5 bases). V gave up 8 bases and J gave up 1 base, with 21 bases separating them. Germline loops: CDR1 MDHEN, CDR2 SYDVKM. The CDR3 runs 17 residues. This CDR3 reads CASFGGGKLSSNQPQHF. The CDR3, as DNA: TGTGCCAGCTTCGGGGGGGGAAAGTTATCCAGCAATCAGCCCCAGCATTTT. Using reference TRBV28 and TRBJ1-5 for the parts outside the CDR3, the full variable domain is DVKVTQSSRYLVKRTGEKVFLECVQDMDHENMFWYRQDPGLGLRLIYFSYDVKMKEKGDIPEGYSVSREKKERFSLILESASTNQTSMYLCASFGGGKLSSNQPQHFGDGTRLSIL.

The chain carries TRBV7-2 and TRBJ2-3, with D tentatively TRBD2 (5 bases). The length of the CDR3 is 17 residues. From germline, CDR1 is SGHTA and CDR2 FQGNSA. V was clipped by 5 bases and J by 4 bases, with 22 bases between them. The CDR3 DNA reads as TGTGCCAGCAGCCCGCGTCTAGGGAGCGGAGGAGCAGATACGCAGTATTTT. It yields the protein CASSPRLGSGGADTQYF. Drawing the rest from reference TRBV7-2 and TRBJ2-3, the complete variable domain is GAGVSQSPSNKVTEKGKDVELRCDPISGHTALYWYRQSLGQGLEFLIYFQGNSAPDKSGLPSDRFSAERTGGSVSTLTIQRTQQEDSAVYLCASSPRLGSGGADTQYFGPGTRLTVL.

V is TRBV30 and J is TRBJ2-2; the match to TRBD2 covers 14 bases. The CDR3 contains 17 residues. CDR1 GTSNPN and CDR2 SVGIG come from the germline V gene (reference sequence). With V trimmed by 3 bases and J by 6 bases, 9 bases remained unmatched. The CDR3 loop is CAWSAGTSGGVAGELFF. CDR3 sequence (DNA): TGTGCCTGGAGCGCTGGGACTAGCGGGGGTGTGGCCGGGGAGCTGTTTTTT.

V is TRBV9 and J is TRBJ2-1; a weak D match, TRBD1 (5 bases). The CDR3 is made up of 19 amino acids. Germline CDR1 reads SGDLS; CDR2 reads YYNGEE. Trimming left V 1 base short and J 0 bases short, with 20 bases between. CDR3 sequence: CASSVSIGSRVSSYNEQFF. The DNA for the CDR3 is TGTGCCAGCAGCGTATCAATCGGCTCCAGGGTGAGCTCCTACAATGAGCAGTTCTTC.

Only a few counts were recorded for this clone. The gene calls are TRBV5-4 and TRBJ2-7; TRBD1 might be the D (5 bases). This CDR3 comprises 15 residues. Trimming cost V 4 bases and J 7 bases, with 21 bases left between them. Germline assignment: CDR1 SGHNT and CDR2 YYREEE (reference sequence). CDR3: CASSQEWGPQGEQYF. The CDR3 region has the DNA TGTGCCAGCAGCCAAGAATGGGGCCCTCAAGGGGAGCAGTACTTC.

V and J are TRBV21-1 and TRBJ1-5. TRBV21-1 is reported as a pseudogene. The CDR3 loop spans 16 amino acids. This chain's CDR3 is CASSKLSVAYNQPQHF. The DNA for the CDR3 is TGTGCCAGCAGCAAATTATCGGTTGCGTACAATCAGCCCCAGCATTTT.

CDR3 DNA: TGTGCCAGCAGCCCGACTAGCGGGACCTACGAGCAGTACTTC. It specifies CASSPTSGTYEQYF. This chain uses TRBV11-2 with TRBJ2-7, with 11 positions matching TRBD2. The CDR3 contains 14 residues. Per germline, CDR1 SGHAT and CDR2 FQNNGV. V lost 5 bases, J lost 2 bases, and 2 bases stayed unmatched.

This chain uses TRBV10-1 with TRBJ2-1; the match to TRBD2 covers 10 bases. The trim removed 3 bases at V and 8 bases at J, leaving 7 bases unmatched. The germline V gene has CDR1 WNHNN and CDR2 SYGVQD (reference sequence). The CDR3 runs 15 residues. The CDR3 reads CASSERLAGGYEQFF. The DNA of the CDR3 is TGCGCCAGCAGTGAAAGATTAGCGGGAGGATATGAGCAGTTCTTC.

This chain joins TRBV5-1 and TRBJ2-2, with D unresolved. The CDR3 is 15 amino acids. The V gene's germline CDR1 is SGHRS and CDR2 YFSETQ. Trimming shortened V by 0 bases and J by 0 bases, and 6 bases separated the two germline ends. The DNA of the CDR3 is TGCGCCAGCAGCTTGGGATCTACGAACACCGGGGAGCTGTTTTTT. Translated, it gives CASSLGSTNTGELFF.

The V call is TRBV5-6, the J call TRBJ2-7; 9 bases are a match to TRBD2. Per the germline V gene, CDR1 is SGHDT and CDR2 is YYEEEE. With V trimmed by 4 bases and J by 2 bases, 10 bases remained unmatched. CDR3 length: 16 residues. CDR3 region: CASSPTGAGGTYEQYF. Written as DNA, the CDR3 is TGTGCCAGCAGCCCGACGGGGGCGGGAGGGACCTACGAGCAGTACTTC.

The J gene is TRBJ2-1, the V gene TRBV5-8, with 9 nucleotides matching TRBD2. J was trimmed by 8 bases and V by 2 bases; bases with no gene match: 11. The CDR3 is 16 amino acids. Germline assignment: CDR1 SGHTS and CDR2 YDEGEE. For the CDR3, the DNA is TGTGCCAGCAGCTTCGACCGGCGGGAGGGTACCCATGAGCAGTTCTTC. The encoded protein is CASSFDRREGTHEQFF.

This clone has only a few counts. The chain recombines TRBV27 with TRBJ2-7; maybe TRBD1 (6 bases). V lost 2 bases and J lost 5, with 7 bases in between. Germline values: CDR1 MNHEY, CDR2 SMNVEV (reference sequence). The CDR3 has 12 residues. CDR3 residues: CASSLGGDEQYF. CDR3 DNA: TGTGCCAGCAGTTTAGGGGGCGACGAGCAGTACTTC.

This chain links TRBV19 with TRBJ2-7, with D possibly being TRBD2 (5 bases). This CDR3 has 12 residues. CDR1 is LNHDA and CDR2 is SQIVND in the germline V gene (reference sequence). Trimming removed 9 bases from V and 1 base from J, with 10 bases in between. The CDR3 loop is CASATGSYEQYF. CDR3 nucleotide sequence: TGTGCCAGCGCTACGGGGTCCTACGAGCAGTACTTC.

The chain has TRBV2 and TRBJ1-3; D unresolved. This CDR3 has 13 residues. Germline V gene data show CDR1 as SNHLY and CDR2 as FYNNEI. V lost 7 bases and J lost 2, with 9 bases in between. The CDR3, as DNA: TGTGCCAGCACCGGGTTGGCTGGAAACACCATATATTTT. It is translated as CASTGLAGNTIYF.

This clone was detected a few times. The rearrangement uses TRBV6-5 and TRBJ1-3; 7 positions agree with TRBD1. Germline CDR1 MNHEY, CDR2 SVGAGI. Losses at the gene ends were 5 bases for V and 1 base for J; bases not matched to a gene: 2. The CDR3 is 14 amino acids. The CDR3 DNA is TGTGCCAGCAGTGACAGGGCGTCTGGAAACACCATATATTTT. This codes for CASSDRASGNTIYF.